The present TCR beta chain was sequenced within a study of OX40 agonist ivuxolimab in advanced cancers. Study-wide background: A diagnosis of hepatocellular carcinoma, melanoma, renal cell or head and neck cancer was present in dose-escalation patients. Study outcomes and limitations: With doses of 0.1 to 3.0 mg/kg, CD4+ and CD8+ blood T cells had undergone clonal expansion by week 6.

A few counts support this clone. What it binds is unknown. The assay was immunoSEQ multiplex PCR, and TCRdb's table has in-frame clones only and misses some. Seen here are fewer than 25,000 clones, 83% observed once, and the top ten hold over 45%. V lost 2 bases, J lost 7 bases, and 10 bases lay in between. The V gene's germline CDR1 is SGHDT and CDR2 YYEEEE. This CDR3 spans 14 amino acids. The rearrangement links TRBV5-6 to TRBJ1-6; D ambiguous. This receptor was identified in an adult with an advanced solid tumor such as melanoma, head and neck, liver or kidney cancer. The source material was CD4+ or CD8+ T cells sorted from blood, sampled in a trial of the OX40 agonist ivuxolimab. This CDR3 reads CASSFRSLNSPLHF. The CDR3 DNA sequence: TGTGCCAGCAGCTTCCGTTCCTTGAATTCACCCCTCCACTTT. Full variable domain (missing parts from reference TRBV5-6 and TRBJ1-6): DAGVTQSPTHLIKTRGQQVTLRCSPKSGHDTVSWYQQALGQGPQFIFQYYEEEERQRGNFPDRFSGHQFPNYSSELNVNALLLGDSALYLCASSFRSLNSPLHFGNGTRLTVT.